This T cell receptor (beta chain) was documented in a study of shared clonotypes between healthy human individuals. Findings of the study overall: When compared with the clonotypes that were shared by all four sorted-subset donors, the non-shared clonotypes turned out to have lower generation probabilities.

Samples underwent the assay at deep level. Per the study methods: Junction-only sequences without quality scores came from ImmunoSEQ, so filtering differed. Clones were sequenced by immunoSEQ multiplex PCR, and TCRdb holds only the in-frame ones, with some missing. V, J and clone size derive from that table, while D and trimming were established from the DNA sequence. The table has some 2 million clones, roughly 96% seen once. Those who donated, Caucasian adults without exception, all lived in Nashville, Tennessee. In the case of this clone: Antigen: not known.

This TCR came from a young man in good health. The sample was naive CD4+ T cells sorted from blood. Subset defined: CD45RA+ positively selected.

In nucleotides, the CDR3 is TGTGCCAGCAGCTTTGGGACAGGGGGCTATAATTCACCCCTCCACTTT. This gives the protein CASSFGTGGYNSPLHF. The chain recombines TRBV5-5 with TRBJ1-6; 11 bases map to TRBD1. The germline gives CDR1 SGHKS, CDR2 YYEKEE (reference sequence). CDR3 length: 16 residues. Trimming removed 2 bases from V and 3 bases from J; junction bases left unmatched: 1.